The 26 T cell receptor beta chains reported below all come from one sample, sequenced in a study of cytomegalovirus exposure and HLA in healthy donors. 60 Vbeta and 13 Jbeta primers were used in PCR. The table came from immunoSEQ multiplex PCR; TCRdb's copy has only in-frame clones and leaves some out. The data show roughly 140,000 clones, with over 75% seen just once and approximately 0.66% held by the top ten. The sequencing sample was made of PBMCs. Receptors originate from a male donor in good health and CMV-seronegative.

The chain uses TRBV5-1 and TRBJ1-2, with D perhaps matching TRBD1 (6 bases). With 3 bases removed from V and 0 bases from J, the gap between germline ends came to 12 bases. CDR1 is SGHRS, CDR2 YFSETQ, per germline. CDR3 length: 15 amino acids. CDR3 protein: CASSWGGLANYGYTF. The CDR3 nucleotides read TGCGCCAGCAGCTGGGGGGGCCTAGCTAACTATGGCTACACCTTC.

This clone was observed a handful of times. CDR3 bases: TGTGCCACCAGCAGAGATCACGGGGGGTGGGCAGATACGCAGTATTTT. Translated, it gives CATSRDHGGWADTQYF. The chain links TRBV15 to TRBJ2-3; 7 bases map to TRBD2. The length of the CDR3 is 16 residues. J gave up 4 bases and V 0 bases, and 7 bases lay outside the gene matches. Germline loops: CDR1 LNHNV, CDR2 YYDKDF (reference sequence).

The chain uses TRBV9 and TRBJ1-1; TRBD1 matches 7 bases. V shed 1 base and J 8 bases; nucleotides not matched to a gene: 11. The germline CDR1 and CDR2 sequences are SGDLS and YYNGEE. This CDR3 region has 15 residues. The CDR3 loop is CASSVYQGGLEEAFF. The CDR3, as DNA: TGTGCCAGCAGCGTATACCAGGGGGGATTGGAAGAAGCTTTCTTT.

The chain carries TRBV19 and TRBJ1-3; the D is unclear. This CDR3 has 19 residues. V was pared by 7 bases and J by 0 bases, with 25 bases between. CDR1 and CDR2 (germline): LNHDA, SQIVND (reference sequence). CDR3 region: CASMERGKALIHSGNTIYF. The DNA of the CDR3 is TGTGCCAGTATGGAACGAGGGAAAGCACTCATCCACTCTGGAAACACCATATATTTT.

The J gene is TRBJ2-2, the V gene TRBV6-4; TRBD2 matches 9 bases. The CDR3 has 16 amino acids. CDR1 MRHNA and CDR2 SNTAGT come from the germline V gene. Germline trimming cut 5 bases from V and 6 bases from J; bases unmatched to any gene: 10. The chain's CDR3 is CASSPLASGTSGELFF. The CDR3 DNA sequence: TGTGCCAGCAGTCCCCTGGCTAGCGGGACCTCCGGGGAGCTGTTTTTT.

In DNA form, the CDR3 reads TGTGCCAGCAGCAAAGCCCCCGCGAGTGCGTTCAGCACAGATACGCAGTATTTT. Translating it yields CASSKAPASAFSTDTQYF. This chain uses TRBV21-1 with TRBJ2-3; no DNA check was done on the table's D call, TRBD2. TRBV21-1 is flagged as a pseudogene. The length of the CDR3 is 18 residues.

This rearrangement joins TRBV6-4 to TRBJ1-1, with D unresolved. This CDR3 contains 12 residues. CDR1 and CDR2 (germline): MRHNA, SNTAGT. V was cut by 6 bases and J by 3 bases, with 8 bases left in between. In DNA form, the CDR3 reads TGTGCCAGCAGCCCCCGGGACACTGAAGCTTTCTTT. It codes for CASSPRDTEAFF.

The rearrangement links TRBV4-1 to TRBJ2-2; D is perhaps TRBD1 (5 bases). Germline assignment: CDR1 MGHRA and CDR2 YSYEKL. The CDR3 extends over 17 amino acids. Deletions cut 3 bases from V and 8 bases from J, with 22 bases between. CDR3 amino acids: CASSHPAKGNRAGELFF. The CDR3 DNA sequence: TGCGCCAGCAGCCATCCCGCTAAGGGGAATAGGGCTGGGGAGCTGTTTTTT.

The chain carries TRBV11-2 and TRBJ2-3; D gene unclear. The CDR3 contains 14 residues. Germline values: CDR1 SGHAT, CDR2 FQNNGV. The V end was cut by 7 bases, the J end by 3 bases, with 14 bases between. The CDR3 DNA sequence: TGTGCCAGCACCTGGAGACTGTGGACAGATACGCAGTATTTT. Amino acids: CASTWRLWTDTQYF. Drawing the rest from reference TRBV11-2 and TRBJ2-3, the complete variable domain is EAGVAQSPRYKIIEKRQSVAFWCNPISGHATLYWYQQILGQGPKLLIQFQNNGVVDDSQLPKDRFSAERLKGVDSTLKIQPAKLEDSAVYLCASTWRLWTDTQYFGPGTRLTVL.

The V call is TRBV11-2, the J call TRBJ2-3; D might be TRBD1 (6 bases). The germline V gene has CDR1 SGHAT and CDR2 FQNNGV. V lost 5 bases and J lost 2, with 17 bases in between. CDR3 length: 16 amino acids. This CDR3 is CASSQGPGRLTDTQYF. DNA of the CDR3: TGTGCCAGCAGCCAGGGGCCAGGCAGACTCACAGATACGCAGTATTTT.

This chain uses TRBV5-1 with TRBJ1-6; weak D call: TRBD1 (5 bases). The ends were cut back, 2 bases at V and 7 bases at J, with 10 bases in the middle. CDR3 length equals 14 residues. Germline V CDR1 and CDR2: SGHRS, YFSETQ. CDR3 in amino acids: CASSFGRANSPLHF. The DNA of the CDR3 is TGCGCCAGCAGCTTCGGCAGGGCAAATTCACCCCTCCACTTT.

This clone was detected only once. J is TRBJ2-7 and V is TRBV4-1; D possibly corresponds to TRBD1 (6 bases). CDR1 and CDR2 (germline): MGHRA, YSYEKL. CDR3 length equals 14 residues. V was cut by 0 bases and J by 1 base, with 7 bases left in between. The CDR3 spells CASSQEQGSYEQYF. The CDR3 coding sequence is TGCGCCAGCAGCCAAGAACAGGGATCCTACGAGCAGTACTTC.

The chain is built from TRBV27 and TRBJ1-2; TRBD1 agrees at 11 bases. The germline gives CDR1 MNHEY, CDR2 SMNVEV (reference sequence). J lost 6 bases, V lost 6 bases, and 9 bases had no gene match. This CDR3 has 15 amino acids. CDR3 nucleotide sequence: TGTGCCAGCAGGTCCCGGGACAGGGGGATTGATGGCTACACCTTC. It codes for CASRSRDRGIDGYTF.

The chain combines TRBV19 with TRBJ1-1; D ambiguous. Germline CDR1 and CDR2: LNHDA and SQIVND (reference sequence). V was trimmed by 8 bases and J by 12 bases, leaving 16 bases between them. The CDR3 loop spans 11 amino acids. CDR3 in amino acids: CASGPGTVSFF. The CDR3 DNA is TGTGCCAGTGGTCCGGGTACCGTCTCTTTCTTT.

The chain employs TRBV18 and TRBJ1-2; 8 nucleotides match TRBD1. Germline assignment: CDR1 KGHSH and CDR2 LQKENI. The CDR3 loop spans 15 amino acids. Germline trimming cut 2 bases from V and 5 bases from J; bases unmatched to any gene: 7. The CDR3: CASSPTGQGSYGYTF. The DNA for the CDR3 is TGTGCCAGCTCACCAACCGGACAGGGAAGTTATGGCTACACCTTC.

This chain links TRBV4-1 with TRBJ1-4; maybe TRBD1 (6 bases). This CDR3 comprises 16 residues. The germline V and J ends were trimmed by 1 base and 6 bases, with 15 bases remaining between them. Germline CDR1 is MGHRA and CDR2 is YSYEKL. This CDR3 reads CASSQGDIRGDEKLFF. The CDR3 DNA sequence: TGCGCCAGCAGCCAAGGCGACATCAGGGGAGATGAAAAACTGTTTTTT.

This clone appeared a few times. The CDR3 DNA reads as TGTGCCAGCAGCCCGATAGACACCCGATCCTACGAGCAGTACTTC. This gives the protein CASSPIDTRSYEQYF. The J gene is TRBJ2-7, the V gene TRBV7-9; unclear D gene. Germline assignment: CDR1 SEHNR and CDR2 FQNEAQ (reference sequence). This CDR3 region has 15 residues. V was trimmed by 5 bases and J by 1 base, leaving 15 bases between them.

The CDR3 nucleotides are TGCGCCTACAAAGGGGGCTCAGGAAACACCATATATTTT. It is translated as CAYKGGSGNTIYF. V and J are TRBV10-1 and TRBJ1-3, with 7 nucleotides matching TRBD1. The germline gives CDR1 WNHNN, CDR2 SYGVQD (reference sequence). The CDR3 has 13 amino acids. J was trimmed by 4 bases and V by 11 bases; bases with no gene match: 8.

J is TRBJ2-7 and V is TRBV4-1; no reliable D call. The germline V and J ends were trimmed by 1 base and 0 bases, with 10 bases remaining between them. This CDR3 comprises 15 residues. CDR1 is MGHRA and CDR2 is YSYEKL in the germline V gene. The CDR3 protein is CASSQAGLDSYEQYF. The CDR3, as DNA: TGCGCCAGCAGCCAAGCGGGTCTTGACTCCTACGAGCAGTACTTC.

This clone showed up just a few times. The J gene is TRBJ2-7, the V gene TRBV19; TRBD2 agrees at 9 bases. The germline V gene has CDR1 LNHDA and CDR2 SQIVND (reference sequence). V shed 4 bases and J 0 bases; nucleotides not matched to a gene: 7. The CDR3 sequence is 16 residues long. The CDR3 DNA sequence: TGTGCCAGTAGTAGTCGCGGTAGCGGGAGCTCCTACGAGCAGTACTTC. Its translation: CASSSRGSGSSYEQYF.

The chain carries TRBV5-1 and TRBJ2-5; D gene unclear. With the DNA end fitting TRBJ2-7 better, the J assignment may be wrong. Germline V gene lookup returns CDR1 SGHRS and CDR2 YFSETQ. The length of the CDR3 is 13 residues. The DNA of the CDR3 is TGCGCCAGCAGCCCTGATCCCTCCTACGAGCAGTACTTC. Translation: CASSPDPSYEQYF.

The chain links TRBV30 to TRBJ1-3; 7 bases map to TRBD1. After removal of 2 bases from V and 1 base from J, the junction contained 5 bases not matched to a gene. The CDR3 runs 15 residues. Per germline, CDR1 GTSNPN and CDR2 SVGIG (reference sequence). The CDR3 loop reads CAWSYDRASGNTIYF. DNA of the CDR3: TGTGCCTGGAGTTATGACAGGGCGTCTGGAAACACCATATATTTT.

Concerning this clone: An end of the junction differs from the germline gene, which may be a read error. The chain has TRBV7-9 and TRBJ2-7, with TRBD1 identical over 10 bases. The CDR3 is made up of 18 amino acids. The germline CDR1 and CDR2 sequences are SEHNR and FQNEAQ (reference sequence). The CDR3 nucleotides read TGTTCCAGCAGCTTAGCGGGGACAGGGGACCTAATCGCCTACGAGCAGTACTTC. It specifies CSSSLAGTGDLIAYEQYF. The full variable domain, rest sourced from reference TRBV7-9 and TRBJ2-7, is DTGVSQNPRHKITKRGQNVTFRCDPISEHNRLYWYRQTLGQGPEFLTYFQNEAQLEKSRLLSDRFSAERPKGSFSTLEIQRTEQGDSAMYLCSSSLAGTGDLIAYEQYFGPGTRLTVT.

This clone was counted only a few times. The chain couples TRBV5-4 to TRBJ2-1, with a tentative D call TRBD1 (5 bases). Germline-derived CDR1 and CDR2 are SGHNT and YYREEE (reference sequence). V lost 0 bases and J 9 bases, leaving 13 bases between the germline ends. This CDR3 region has 14 residues. CDR3 nucleotide sequence: TGTGCCAGCAGCTTGGCCGCTAGTCAGGGTGAGCAGTTCTTC. Residues: CASSLAASQGEQFF.

The rearrangement links TRBV11-3 to TRBJ1-2; tentatively, D is TRBD1 (5 bases). CDR3 length: 17 residues. The V gene's germline CDR1 is SGHNT and CDR2 YENEEA. With 1 base removed from V and 8 bases from J, the gap between germline ends came to 23 bases. CDR3 nucleotides: TGTGCCAGCAGCTTAGCCGACGACAGCTTATCCATCACCGGCTACACCTTC. As protein: CASSLADDSLSITGYTF.

This clone showed up just once. This chain uses TRBV9 with TRBJ1-1, with D perhaps TRBD1 (5 bases). Trimming took off 0 bases at V and 1 base at J, with 10 bases between the two ends. The CDR3 totals 15 residues. From germline, CDR1 is SGDLS and CDR2 YYNGEE. CDR3 region: CASSVGGDPNTEAFF. The CDR3 nucleotides read TGTGCCAGCAGCGTAGGCGGGGACCCGAACACTGAAGCTTTCTTT.